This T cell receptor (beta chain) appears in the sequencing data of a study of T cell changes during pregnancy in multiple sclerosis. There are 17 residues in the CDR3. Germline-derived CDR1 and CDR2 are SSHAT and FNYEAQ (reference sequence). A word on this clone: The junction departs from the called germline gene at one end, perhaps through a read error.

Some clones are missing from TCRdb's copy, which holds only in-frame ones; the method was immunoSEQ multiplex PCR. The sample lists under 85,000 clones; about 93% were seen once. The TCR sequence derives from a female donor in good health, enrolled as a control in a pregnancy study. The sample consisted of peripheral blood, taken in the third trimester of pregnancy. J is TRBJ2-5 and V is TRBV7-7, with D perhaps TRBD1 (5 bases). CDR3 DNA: TGTGCTAGCAGCCCAGCCCGCTCACCTCAGGGATCTGGGACCCAGTACTTC. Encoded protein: CASSPARSPQGSGTQYF.